This TCR beta chain is drawn from a study of monozygotic twins with inflammatory bowel disease. Regarding this clonotype: Its antigen is not identified.

The CDR3 is 15 residues long. A total RNA quantity of approximately 3,600 ng went into each TCR library. TCRdb derives one entry per CDR3 protein from the 5' RACE reads, leaving out DNA. The record lists about 380,000 distinct CDR3 sequences, of which the ten most abundant hold 2% to 3%. Whole-study findings and limits: Patients with IBD had less TCRbeta diversity (inverse Simpson) than their healthy co-twins. IBD patients, compared with healthy twins, shared fewer clonotypes with others (especially with disease activity).

The chain links TRBV12-3 or TRBV12-4 to TRBJ2-3; TCRdb lists TRBD2, though no DNA is available to test this call. The TCR sequence derives from a human donor with ulcerative colitis or Crohn's disease, or a healthy co-twin of an affected twin (not recorded which). Sequenced input: blood. CDR3 loop: CASRPGTSGVNTQYF.